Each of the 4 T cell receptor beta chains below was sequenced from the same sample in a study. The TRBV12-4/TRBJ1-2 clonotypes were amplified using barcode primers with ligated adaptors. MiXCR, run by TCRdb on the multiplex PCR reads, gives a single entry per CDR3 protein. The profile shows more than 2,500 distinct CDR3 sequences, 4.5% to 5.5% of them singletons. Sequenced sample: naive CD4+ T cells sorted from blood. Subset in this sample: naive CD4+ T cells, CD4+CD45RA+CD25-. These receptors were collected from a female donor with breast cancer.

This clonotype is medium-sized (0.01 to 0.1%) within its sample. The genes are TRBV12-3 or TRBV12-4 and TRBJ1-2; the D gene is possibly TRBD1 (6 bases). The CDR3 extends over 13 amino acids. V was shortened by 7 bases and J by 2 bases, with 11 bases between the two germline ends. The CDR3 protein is CASIPGDNYGYTF. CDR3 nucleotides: TGTGCCAGCATCCCAGGGGACAACTATGGCTACACCTTC.

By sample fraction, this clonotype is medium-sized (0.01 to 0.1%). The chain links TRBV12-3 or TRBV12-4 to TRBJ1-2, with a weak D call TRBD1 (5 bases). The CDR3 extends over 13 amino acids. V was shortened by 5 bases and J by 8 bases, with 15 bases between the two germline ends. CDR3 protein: CASSGTYVKGYTF. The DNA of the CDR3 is TGTGCCAGCAGTGGGACTTATGTAAAGGGCTACACCTTC.

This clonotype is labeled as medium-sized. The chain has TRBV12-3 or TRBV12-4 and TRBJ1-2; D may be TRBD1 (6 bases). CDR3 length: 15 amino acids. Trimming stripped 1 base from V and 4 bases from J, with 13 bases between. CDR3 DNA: TGTGCCAGCAGTTTAGTCTTGGCAGGGGCCTATGGCTACACCTTC. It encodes CASSLVLAGAYGYTF.

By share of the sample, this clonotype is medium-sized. The DNA for the CDR3 is TGTGCCAGCAGTTTGGACTTTAACTATGGCTACACCTTC. Encoded protein: CASSLDFNYGYTF. This chain uses TRBV12-3 or TRBV12-4 with TRBJ1-2, with D unresolved. The CDR3 is made up of 13 amino acids. V dropped 3 bases and J dropped 1 base, with 6 bases sitting between them.